The 27 T cell receptor beta chains below were found in one sample sequenced in a study of blood T cell repertoires in COVID-19. Profiled with immunoSEQ multiplex PCR; TCRdb holds only in-frame clones, not every one. This table has about 440,000 clones, around nine tenths appearing once. The sample taken for sequencing was peripheral blood. These receptors all come from a woman aged 25 to 39 with acute or convalescent COVID-19.

V is TRBV5-1 and J is TRBJ1-5; possibly TRBD1 for D (5 bases). Germline V lookup: CDR1 SGHRS, CDR2 YFSETQ. V shed 4 bases and J shed 4 bases, with 9 bases lying between them. This CDR3 spans 13 amino acids. CDR3 bases: TGCGCCAGCAGCCAGGGCGTTAATCAGCCCCAGCATTTT. Residues: CASSQGVNQPQHF.

The rearrangement uses TRBV5-1 and TRBJ2-7; 11 bases agree with TRBD1. With V trimmed by 0 bases and J by 7 bases, 12 bases remained unmatched. CDR3 length equals 17 residues. Germline CDR1 and CDR2: SGHRS and YFSETQ. The CDR3: CASSLGSLDRGPREQYF. In DNA form, the CDR3 reads TGCGCCAGCAGCTTGGGTTCGTTGGACAGGGGGCCTAGGGAGCAGTACTTC.

The chain combines TRBV4-2 with TRBJ1-6; 11 bases align to TRBD1. The V segment lost 0 bases and the J segment 9 bases; nucleotides outside the gene matches: 7. This CDR3 is built from 17 residues. Looked up from germline, CDR1 is LGHNA and CDR2 is YNFKEQ. CDR3 sequence: CASSQEEWDRGFSPLHF. The CDR3 bases are TGTGCCAGCAGCCAAGAGGAGTGGGACAGGGGGTTTTCACCCCTCCACTTT.

This chain joins TRBV6-6 and TRBJ1-1; D is unresolved. V was trimmed by 4 bases and J by 0 bases, leaving 12 bases between them. CDR1 and CDR2 (germline): MNHNY, SVGAGI (reference sequence). This CDR3 spans 15 amino acids. The CDR3: CASSLWSGVNTEAFF. CDR3 bases: TGTGCCAGCAGTTTGTGGTCGGGTGTGAACACTGAAGCTTTCTTT.

The chain couples TRBV9 to TRBJ2-3, with 7 bases fitting TRBD1. The germline V gene has CDR1 SGDLS and CDR2 YYNGEE. This CDR3 is 16 amino acids long. V dropped 4 bases and J dropped 2; count of bases not matched to a gene: 10. DNA of the CDR3: TGTGCCAGCAGCCCTCCAACCGGGACAGACACAGATACGCAGTATTTT. Translation: CASSPPTGTDTDTQYF.

V gene TRBV20-1 combines with J gene TRBJ2-4; D perhaps matches TRBD2 (6 bases). Germline V gives CDR1 DFQATT, CDR2 SNEGSKA (reference sequence). The CDR3 spans 11 residues. CDR3 loop: CSGRSGNIQYF. The CDR3 nucleotides read TGCAGCGGGCGCAGCGGGAACATTCAGTACTTC.

This clone has only one observation. The chain combines TRBV6-6 with TRBJ1-2; 7 nucleotides align to TRBD1. The V segment lost 2 bases and the J segment 7 bases; nucleotides outside the gene matches: 4. This CDR3 comprises 13 residues. The germline V gene has CDR1 MNHNY and CDR2 SVGAGI (reference sequence). The CDR3 here is CASSYTGAPGYTF. CDR3 sequence (DNA): TGTGCCAGCAGTTACACAGGGGCTCCTGGCTACACCTTC.

This chain uses TRBV19 with TRBJ1-1; D is unclear. The CDR3 covers 15 residues. CDR1 and CDR2 from the germline V gene are LNHDA and SQIVND (reference sequence). Trimming took 7 bases from V and 10 from J, leaving 25 bases between them. This CDR3 is CASTRSGGGKISAFF. The DNA of the CDR3 is TGTGCCAGTACCCGAAGCGGAGGAGGTAAGATATCAGCTTTCTTT. The full variable domain, its missing parts supplied by reference TRBV19 and TRBJ1-1, is DGGITQSPKYLFRKEGQNVTLSCEQNLNHDAMYWYRQDPGQGLRLIYYSQIVNDFQKGDIAEGYSVSREKKESFPLTVTSAQKNPTAFYLCASTRSGGGKISAFFGQGTRLTVV.

This clone occurred many times. The chain uses TRBV7-2 and TRBJ1-3; TRBD1 agrees at 9 bases. J gave up 0 bases and V 1 base, and 4 bases lay outside the gene matches. The CDR3 runs 17 residues. Per germline, CDR1 SGHTA and CDR2 FQGNSA. CDR3 region: CASSLGGQGRSGNTIYF. Here the CDR3 DNA reads TGTGCCAGCAGCTTAGGGGGACAGGGACGCTCTGGAAACACCATATATTTT.

The chain combines TRBV11-2 with TRBJ2-3, with a weak D call TRBD1 (6 bases). Germline-derived CDR1 and CDR2 are SGHAT and FQNNGV. The CDR3 spans 15 residues. The V end was cut by 1 base, the J end by 0 bases, with 8 bases between. This chain's CDR3 is CASSLGQASTDTQYF. CDR3 in DNA: TGTGCCAGCAGCTTAGGACAGGCTAGCACAGATACGCAGTATTTT.

This clone was seen just once. The chain combines TRBV7-3 with TRBJ2-5; 12 bases agree with TRBD2. Germline lookup yields CDR1 SGHTA and CDR2 FQGTGA. The length of the CDR3 is 17 residues. V was clipped by 1 base and J by 0 bases; unmatched bases: 3. This CDR3 reads CASSLITSGGYQETQYF. The CDR3 nucleotides read TGTGCCAGCAGCTTAATTACTAGCGGGGGGTACCAAGAGACCCAGTACTTC. The whole variable domain, filled in from reference TRBV7-3 and TRBJ2-5, reads GAGVSQTPSNKVTEKGKYVELRCDPISGHTALYWYRQSLGQGPEFLIYFQGTGAADDSGLPNDRFFAVRPEGSVSTLKIQRTERGDSAVYLCASSLITSGGYQETQYFGPGTRLLVL.

The genes are TRBV6-7 and TRBJ2-4; D might be TRBD2 (6 bases). TRBV6-7 is an open reading frame, and its role is uncertain. This CDR3 has 12 amino acids. The germline V and J ends were trimmed by 6 bases and 15 bases, with 18 bases remaining between them. The CDR3 nucleotides read TGTGCCAGCAGAGGAGGGATTGCGGGGATGTACTTC. It is translated as CASRGGIAGMYF.

CDR3 in amino acids: CASSERQGYGYTF. CDR3 in DNA: TGTGCCAGCAGTGAACGACAGGGGTATGGCTACACCTTC. The chain combines TRBV6-1 with TRBJ1-2; 8 nucleotides align to TRBD1. V shed 2 bases and J 5 bases; nucleotides not matched to a gene: 1. Germline V gene sequence: CDR1 MNHNS, CDR2 SASEGT. The CDR3 covers 13 residues.

The chain recombines TRBV5-5 with TRBJ2-7, with 9 bases aligning to TRBD2. The CDR3 covers 15 residues. CDR1 SGHKS and CDR2 YYEKEE come from the germline V gene (reference sequence). After removal of 0 bases from V and 6 bases from J, the junction contained 7 bases not matched to a gene. The CDR3 reads CASSLEGGGAGEQYF. The CDR3 coding sequence is TGTGCCAGCAGCTTGGAGGGCGGGGGGGCCGGCGAGCAGTACTTC.

The chain uses TRBV7-8 and TRBJ2-1, with 9 bases that match TRBD1. The germline CDR1 and CDR2 sequences are SGHVS and FQNEAQ. The CDR3 contains 16 residues. V gave up 2 bases and J gave up 2 bases; unmatched junction bases: 4. CDR3 sequence: CASSLPGTGTYNEQFF. Here the CDR3 DNA reads TGTGCCAGCAGCTTACCCGGGACAGGGACCTACAATGAGCAGTTCTTC.

This chain links TRBV18 with TRBJ1-3; 8 nucleotides align to TRBD1. This CDR3 has 16 residues. The germline V gene has CDR1 KGHSH and CDR2 LQKENI. The ends lost 0 bases at V and 4 bases at J; junction bases unmatched: 5. The CDR3 spells CASSPPYRTGGNTIYF. The CDR3 DNA follows: TGTGCCAGCTCACCACCTTACAGGACAGGGGGAAACACCATATATTTT.

The rearrangement uses TRBV11-1 and TRBJ1-5; D may be TRBD1 (6 bases). Germline values: CDR1 SGHAT, CDR2 FQDESV (reference sequence). There are 15 residues in the CDR3. V lost 5 bases, J lost 0 bases, and 11 bases lay in between. The CDR3 loop reads CASSKDRHSNQPQHF. The CDR3 DNA reads as TGTGCCAGCAGCAAGGACAGACATAGCAATCAGCCCCAGCATTTT.

The chain carries TRBV11-3 and TRBJ2-3; 9 bases match TRBD1. Per germline, CDR1 SGHNT and CDR2 YENEEA. V was clipped by 5 bases and J by 5 bases; unmatched bases: 2. The CDR3 spans 13 residues. CDR3 region: CASSTTGGDTQYF. CDR3 in DNA: TGTGCCAGCAGCACGACAGGGGGAGATACGCAGTATTTT.

CDR3 in amino acids: CASSQYSPSGVFLSYEQYF. CDR3 DNA sequence: TGTGCCAGCAGCCAATATTCGCCGAGCGGGGTTTTCCTTAGCTACGAGCAGTACTTC. The chain combines TRBV3-1 (or the pseudogene TRBV3-2) with TRBJ2-7; TRBD2 matches at 7 bases. The CDR3 contains 19 residues. After removal of 2 bases from V and 3 bases from J, the junction contained 19 bases not matched to a gene. In germline, CDR1 is LGHDT, CDR2 YNNKEL (reference sequence).

Notes on this clone: The germline gene is not matched at one end of the junction; a read error may be the cause. The chain employs TRBV4-2 and TRBJ2-1, with D tentatively TRBD1 (6 bases). The CDR3 runs 15 residues. Per the germline V gene, CDR1 is LGHNA and CDR2 is YNFKEQ. The CDR3 loop reads CASSQNRDSFNEQFF. The CDR3 bases are TGTGCCAGCAGCCAGAACAGGGATTCCTTCAATGAGCAGTTCTTC.

V gene TRBV4-2 combines with J gene TRBJ2-3, with 8 bases identical to TRBD2. This CDR3 spans 19 amino acids. V was pared by 4 bases and J by 3 bases, with 18 bases of the junction left unmatched. Germline CDR1 reads LGHNA; CDR2 reads YNFKEQ. The CDR3 reads CASSRPLEGAGESTDTQYF. Written as DNA, the CDR3 is TGTGCCAGCAGCCGACCACTGGAAGGAGCGGGGGAGTCGACAGATACGCAGTATTTT.

V gene TRBV5-1 combines with J gene TRBJ2-5; 11 nucleotides match TRBD1. V gave up 0 bases and J gave up 2 bases; unmatched junction bases: 18. Germline loops: CDR1 SGHRS, CDR2 YFSETQ. The CDR3 has 21 amino acids. The CDR3 spells CASSLVRGSWTGGEGQETQYF. Written as DNA, the CDR3 is TGCGCCAGCAGCTTGGTTCGGGGATCGTGGACAGGGGGCGAGGGGCAAGAGACCCAGTACTTC.

DNA for the CDR3: TGTGCCATCAGTGATCGAGGGTTGGATAAGAACACTGAAGCTTTCTTT. Its translation: CAISDRGLDKNTEAFF. This chain connects TRBV10-3 to TRBJ1-1; no clear D. Trimming removed 3 bases at V and 1 base at J, with 15 bases between. The CDR3 extends over 16 amino acids. In germline, CDR1 is ENHRY, CDR2 SYGVKD.

The chain links TRBV30 to TRBJ1-1, with 7 bases identical to TRBD1. Trimming took 1 base from V and 3 from J; bases not matched to a gene: 8. Per germline, CDR1 GTSNPN and CDR2 SVGIG (reference sequence). The CDR3 is 15 amino acids. CDR3 sequence: CAWSGQGAIDTEAFF. CDR3 DNA: TGTGCCTGGAGTGGACAGGGAGCAATAGACACTGAAGCTTTCTTT. Full variable domain (rest looked up from reference TRBV30 and TRBJ1-1): SQTIHQWPATLVQPVGSPLSLECTVEGTSNPNLYWYRQAAGRGLQLLFYSVGIGQISSEVPQNLSASRPQDRQFILSSKKLLLSDSGFYLCAWSGQGAIDTEAFFGQGTRLTVV.

The rearrangement uses TRBV5-5 and TRBJ2-7, with D possibly being TRBD2 (5 bases). Per the germline V gene, CDR1 is SGHKS and CDR2 is YYEKEE (reference sequence). The CDR3 consists of 14 residues. With 4 bases removed from V and 0 bases from J, the gap between germline ends came to 11 bases. In DNA form, the CDR3 reads TGTGCCAGCAGCCCGGGATCTAGCTCCTACGAGCAGTACTTC. Its protein is CASSPGSSSYEQYF.

The chain recombines TRBV11-2 with TRBJ1-2; TRBD1 agrees at 11 bases. Looked up from germline, CDR1 is SGHAT and CDR2 is FQNNGV. This CDR3 has 14 residues. After removal of 4 bases from V and 8 bases from J, the junction contained 6 bases not matched to a gene. The CDR3 reads CASSSLGQGGGYTF. The CDR3 nucleotides read TGTGCCAGCAGCTCCCTGGGACAGGGGGGAGGCTACACCTTC.

This rearrangement joins TRBV2 to TRBJ2-7; TRBD2 matches at 9 bases. The CDR3 has 16 residues. The junction had 9 bases not matched to a gene; V was cut back by 5 bases and J by 1 base. Germline V gene data show CDR1 as SNHLY and CDR2 as FYNNEI. The CDR3 bases are TGTGCCAGCAGTCCCTCCGGAGCGGGGGGTTCCTACGAGCAGTACTTC. Its translation is CASSPSGAGGSYEQYF.